This T cell receptor beta chain comes out of a study of shared clonotypes between healthy human individuals. Germline values: CDR1 MGHDK, CDR2 SYGVNS. With 5 bases removed from V and 2 bases from J, the gap between germline ends came to 15 bases. This CDR3 is 15 amino acids long. As to this clone: The antigen remains unidentified.

Repertoires were generated with immunoSEQ multiplex PCR, while TCRdb's copy carries only in-frame clones and drops some. This table has millions of clones, more than 80% appearing once. Study-level findings and limits: Sharing across four donors was seen in 5% to 5.5% of naive CD4 clonotypes. Clonotype sharing among donors was expected to depend on sequencing depth.

Sequencing was done on a sample of naive CD4+ T cells sorted from blood. Subset defined: CD45RA+ positively selected. The chain uses TRBV25-1 and TRBJ2-5, with a possible D match to TRBD1 (6 bases). The TCR was taken from a man aged 18 to 35 in good health. This chain's CDR3 is CASSSPGTYQETQYF. The CDR3 region has the DNA TGTGCCAGCAGTTCCCCCGGGACATATCAAGAGACCCAGTACTTC.